The TCR beta chain described here comes from a study of glioma-infiltrating T cells after dendritic cell vaccination. Study conclusions and caveats: Few patients contributed both blood and tumor specimens.

Time point given: after dendritic cell vaccination, including at tumor progression/relapse. None of the glioblastoma patients had an isocitrate dehydrogenase mutation. The PCR used 60 V beta and 13 J beta primers. Sequencing used immunoSEQ multiplex PCR; TCRdb keeps in-frame clones, though not all of them. The sample contains about 100,000 clones, roughly 80% of which appear only once. To note about this clone: Its matching antigen is unknown.

This CDR3 has 16 amino acids. CDR1 LGHNA and CDR2 YNFKEQ come from the germline V gene. V shed 2 bases and J 4 bases; nucleotides not matched to a gene: 7. Source: blood, taken after dendritic cell vaccination. The TCR originated in a human donor with glioblastoma. The chain uses TRBV4-2 and TRBJ2-2, with 7 bases fitting TRBD2. CDR3 coding DNA: TGTGCCAGCAGCCAATTGGGAGCGGGGACCACCGGGGAGCTGTTTTTT. Protein product: CASSQLGAGTTGELFF.